This T cell receptor beta chain was recovered during a study of T-cell memory formation after mild COVID-19. For this clonotype: Its antigen is undetermined.

Each CDR3 protein is one row after TCRdb ran MiXCR on the 5' RACE reads. The table records 580,000 or so distinct CDR3 sequences, approximately 15% of them present only once. General study findings and limits: Some clones that responded turned up in pre-infection memory, which suggests that cross-reactive memory joined in.

The TCR sequence derives from an adult woman who had mild COVID-19 (a few samples of this study predate the infection). Cell type and time point are not known. Sequenced sample: PBMCs or a T cell subset sorted from them (not recorded which).

In DNA form, the CDR3 reads TGCGCCAGCAGCCAAGTGGTTCCTAGCGGGGGGAAGGATACGCAGTATTTT. Protein product: CASSQVVPSGGKDTQYF. V and J are TRBV4-1 and TRBJ2-3; 11 bases are shared with TRBD2. Germline values: CDR1 MGHRA, CDR2 YSYEKL. The CDR3 covers 17 residues. Germline trimming cut 1 base from V and 6 bases from J; bases unmatched to any gene: 9.